The rows below give T cell receptor beta chains drawn from one sample of a study of identical twins. MiXCR, run by TCRdb on the 5' RACE reads, gives a single entry per CDR3 protein. The table shows about 100,000 distinct CDR3 sequences, with 5.9% occurring only once. Specimen: memory T cells sorted from blood. The receptors come from a woman between 45 and 65 years old in good health. CDR3s include the opening cysteine and the closing phenylalanine or tryptophan. Each record gives: V gene, clone size, CDR3 protein. Clone size is stated in some rows and not others, as once, few, many or a class when expanded.

>TRBV12-3/TRBV12-4|many
CASSRQGRNIQYF
>TRBV6-2/TRBV6-3|many
CASSMPHYGYTF
>TRBV10-2|NA
CASSRTDTQYF
>TRBV19|NA
CASREWTGTTDTQYF
>TRBV6-5|many
CASTRGQLADGQETQYF
>TRBV12-3/TRBV12-4|many
CASSGKGEGEAFF
>TRBV10-3|many
CAINAPGQGFPEQYF
>TRBV6-1|many
CASSWTGGNAEAFF
>TRBV20-1|many
CSARVGLTNYGYTF
>TRBV28|many
CASSLPIRTGAEAFF
>TRBV7-9|many
CASRPRDNPYEQYF
>TRBV5-1|many
CASSPDPGRPQHF
>TRBV10-3|many
CAISDGRTNLNTEAFF
>TRBV6-5|many
CASSPTDLAKNIQYF
>TRBV7-8|NA
CASSHRGQGRNNEQFF
>TRBV6-5|NA
CASSYTGSSYEQYF
>TRBV19|once
CASSVDTGLAGVGETQYF
>TRBV5-1|many
CASSSGHIQETQYF
>TRBV5-5|many
CASSFPSGTGGTGELFF
>TRBV3-1|many
CASSQGVGYTDTQYF
>TRBV27|many
CASSSGRGRKQYF
>TRBV20-1|many
CSASTLSSYNSPLHF
>TRBV3-1|many
CASSPRYGEKLFF
>TRBV12-5|few
CASGLIYEQFF
>TRBV7-6|many
CASSLAGQIGETQYF
>TRBV25-1|many
CASSDRLAGEHHNEQFF
>TRBV20-1|many
CSARRNTGELFF
>TRBV20-1|few
CSGSIGGSAYEQYF
>TRBV12-3/TRBV12-4|many
CASNGMGNEQFF
>TRBV24-1|many
CATLEDPGASRYNEQFF
>TRBV4-1|many
CASSQVARRRGNTIYF
>TRBV18|few
CASSRSDSGIPYNEQFF
>TRBV4-1|many
CASSQEPQFQYF
>TRBV5-6|many
CASSLGLDSGELFF
>TRBV5-1|many
CASSSGVREQFF
>TRBV12-3/TRBV12-4|many
CASSFSYGGTSTDTQYF
>TRBV23-1|few
CASVGCNEQFF
>TRBV28|many
CASSLASYNQPQHF
>TRBV20-1|many
CSANSGSFLNTQYF
>TRBV11-3|many
CASSLEINIQYF
>TRBV19|many
CASSIGRRQAYGYTF
>TRBV20-1|NA
CSVRKYNEQFF
>TRBV11-2|many
CASSLGLARETQYF
>TRBV7-9|many
CASGDGTVSYEQYF
>TRBV4-1|many
CASSPVVGELFF
>TRBV20-1|many
CSARRQTDTQYF
>TRBV7-3|many
CASSPPSNEQFF
>TRBV20-1|many
CSAQTIAGQETQYF
>TRBV23-1|NA
CASSRKTSGGNEQFF